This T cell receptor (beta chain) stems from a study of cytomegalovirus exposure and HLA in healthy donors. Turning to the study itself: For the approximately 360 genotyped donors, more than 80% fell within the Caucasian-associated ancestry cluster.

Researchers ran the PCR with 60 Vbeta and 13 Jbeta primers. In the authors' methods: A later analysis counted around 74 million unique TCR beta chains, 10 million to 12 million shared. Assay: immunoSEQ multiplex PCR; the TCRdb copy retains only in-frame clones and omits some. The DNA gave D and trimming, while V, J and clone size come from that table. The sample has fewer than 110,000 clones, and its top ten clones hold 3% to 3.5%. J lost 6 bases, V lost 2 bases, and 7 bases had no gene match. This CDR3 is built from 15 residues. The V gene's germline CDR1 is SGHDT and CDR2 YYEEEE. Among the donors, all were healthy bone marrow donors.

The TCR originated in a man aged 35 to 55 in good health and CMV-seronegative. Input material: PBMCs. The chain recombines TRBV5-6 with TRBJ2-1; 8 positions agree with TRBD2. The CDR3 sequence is CASSFTSGPPNEQFF. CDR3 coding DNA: TGTGCCAGCAGCTTCACTAGCGGCCCCCCCAATGAGCAGTTCTTC.